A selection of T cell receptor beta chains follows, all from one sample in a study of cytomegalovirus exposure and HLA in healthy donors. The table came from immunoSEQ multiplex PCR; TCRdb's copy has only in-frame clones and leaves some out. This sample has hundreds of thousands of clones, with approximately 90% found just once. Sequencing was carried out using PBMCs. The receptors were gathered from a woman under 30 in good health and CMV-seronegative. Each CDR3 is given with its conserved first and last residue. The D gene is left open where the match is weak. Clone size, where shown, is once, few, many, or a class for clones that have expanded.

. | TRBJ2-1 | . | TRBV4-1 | TGCGCCAGCAGGTTCCCCGGTCACAATGAGCAGTTCTTC | CASRFPGHNEQFF
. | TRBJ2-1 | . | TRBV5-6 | TGTGCCAGCAGCCAGCCGATGGGCTGGGGTCGCCGGGGTGAGCAGTTCTTC | CASSQPMGWGRRGEQFF
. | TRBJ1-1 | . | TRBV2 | TGTGCCAGCACTCGGGTAATGAACACTGAAGCTTTCTTT | CASTRVMNTEAFF
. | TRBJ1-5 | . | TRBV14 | TGTGCCAGCAGCCAAGATTTTCAGCAGCCCCAGCATTTT | CASSQDFQQPQHF
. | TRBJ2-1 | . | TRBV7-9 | TGTGCCAGCAGCTTAGTAGTGGTACTAGGAGATGAGCAGTTCTTC | CASSLVVVLGDEQFF
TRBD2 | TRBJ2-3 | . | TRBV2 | TGTGCCAGCAGTTCCAGACTAGCGGGAGTCAGCACAGATACGCAGTATTTT | CASSSRLAGVSTDTQYF
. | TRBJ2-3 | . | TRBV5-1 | TGCGCCAGCAGCCCCCTCTGGGGGCCCTCTAGCACAGATACGCAGTATTTT | CASSPLWGPSSTDTQYF
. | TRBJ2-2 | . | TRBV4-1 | TGCGCCAGCAGCCAAGAAGCGACAGCCACCGGGGAGCTGTTTTTT | CASSQEATATGELFF
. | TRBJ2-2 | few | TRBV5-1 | TGCGCCAGCAGCTTAGGGGGAATGAACACCGGGGAGCTGTTTTTT | CASSLGGMNTGELFF
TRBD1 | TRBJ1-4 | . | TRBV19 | TGTGCCAGTAGTATAGCGACAGGGCCTGAAAAACTGTTTTTT | CASSIATGPEKLFF
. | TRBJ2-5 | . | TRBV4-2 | TGTGCCAGCAGCCAAGATCGGCGGGGGCACGCAGAGACCCAGTACTTC | CASSQDRRGHAETQYF
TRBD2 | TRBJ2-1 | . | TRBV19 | TGTGCCAGTGCTAGCGGGTTGGTAGCCTACAATGAGCAGTTCTTC | CASASGLVAYNEQFF
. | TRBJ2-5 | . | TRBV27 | TGTGCCAGCATCTACGGGATGCGGGAGACCCAGTACTTC | CASIYGMRETQYF
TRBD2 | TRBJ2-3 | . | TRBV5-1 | TGCGCCAGCAGCCCCCGGGGGGGGGAGGCAGATACGCAGTATTTT | CASSPRGGEADTQYF
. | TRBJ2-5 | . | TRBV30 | TGTGCCTGGAGTGTACAGGGCCAAGAGACCCAGTACTTC | CAWSVQGQETQYF
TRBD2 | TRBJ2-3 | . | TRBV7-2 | TGTGCCAGCAGCTTAATGACTAGCGAGTACACAGATACGCAGTATTTT | CASSLMTSEYTDTQYF
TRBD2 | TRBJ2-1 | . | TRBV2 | TGTGCCAGCAAGTTCGGGCGGGAGTACAATGAGCAGTTCTTC | CASKFGREYNEQFF
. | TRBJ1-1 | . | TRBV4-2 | TGTGCCAGCAGCCAAGTCGCCCGGGGAACTGGGAACACTGAAGCTTTCTTT | CASSQVARGTGNTEAFF
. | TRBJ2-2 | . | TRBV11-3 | TGTGCCAGCAGTCCTGCTCTGGCGGCCGGGGAGCTGTTTTTT | CASSPALAAGELFF
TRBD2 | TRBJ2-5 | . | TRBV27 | TGTGCCAGCACCAAACTAGCGGGAGAAGAGACCCAGTACTTC | CASTKLAGEETQYF
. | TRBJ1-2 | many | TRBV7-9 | TGTGCCAGCAGCGTAAACCCAGGTGGGGGCGGCCAGAATGGCTACACCTTC | CASSVNPGGGGQNGYTF
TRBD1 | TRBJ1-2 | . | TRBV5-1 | TGCGCCAGCAGCCTGGGACAGTTAGGCTATGGCTACACCTTC | CASSLGQLGYGYTF
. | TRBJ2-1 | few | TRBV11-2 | TGTGCCAGCAGCCCGGTGGAGGGGCGAGGTGAGCAGTTCTTC | CASSPVEGRGEQFF
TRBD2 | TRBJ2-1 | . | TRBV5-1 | TGCGCCAGCAGGGGACTAGCGGGGGTCGGGGAGCAGTTCTTC | CASRGLAGVGEQFF